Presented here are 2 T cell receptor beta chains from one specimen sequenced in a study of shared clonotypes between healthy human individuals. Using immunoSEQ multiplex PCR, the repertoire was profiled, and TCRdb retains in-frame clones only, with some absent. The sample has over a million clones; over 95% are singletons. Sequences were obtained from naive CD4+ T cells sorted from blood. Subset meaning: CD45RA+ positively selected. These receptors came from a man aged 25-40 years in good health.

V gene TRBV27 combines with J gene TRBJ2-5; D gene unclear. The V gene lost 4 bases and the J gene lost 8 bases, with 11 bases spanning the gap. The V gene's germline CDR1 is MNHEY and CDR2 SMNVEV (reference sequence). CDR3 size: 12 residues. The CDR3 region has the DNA TGTGCCAGCAGTTCCAAAGGAGTCACCCAGTACTTC. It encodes CASSSKGVTQYF.

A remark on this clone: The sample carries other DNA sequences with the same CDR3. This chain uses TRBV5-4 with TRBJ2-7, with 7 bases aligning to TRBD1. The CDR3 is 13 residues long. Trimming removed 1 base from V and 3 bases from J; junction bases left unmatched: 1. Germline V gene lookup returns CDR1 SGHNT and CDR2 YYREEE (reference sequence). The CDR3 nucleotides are TGTGCCAGCAGCTTGCCAGGGGGCTACGAGCAGTACTTC. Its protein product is CASSLPGGYEQYF.